The sequence of this T cell receptor (beta chain) was determined in a study of blood T cell repertoires in COVID-19. As for the study in general: Sources were T cells, B-cell-depleted T cells, or PBMCs; the material itself was cDNA or gDNA.

The CDR3 totals 15 residues. CDR1 is ENHRY and CDR2 is SYGVKD in the germline V gene. Trimming removed 3 bases at V and 8 bases at J, with 19 bases between. Method: immunoSEQ multiplex PCR; TCRdb's copy keeps in-frame clones and lacks some. The table shows over 15,000 clones, with over 75% occurring only once. The V and J genes are TRBV10-3 and TRBJ1-2; D uncertain. The clonotype was recovered from an older man with COVID-19, enrolled during active disease. The sequenced sample consisted of peripheral blood. The CDR3 DNA reads as TGTGCCATCAGTGACATCGCGGCCGTTTCGGCCGGCTACACCTTC. Residues: CAISDIAAVSAGYTF.